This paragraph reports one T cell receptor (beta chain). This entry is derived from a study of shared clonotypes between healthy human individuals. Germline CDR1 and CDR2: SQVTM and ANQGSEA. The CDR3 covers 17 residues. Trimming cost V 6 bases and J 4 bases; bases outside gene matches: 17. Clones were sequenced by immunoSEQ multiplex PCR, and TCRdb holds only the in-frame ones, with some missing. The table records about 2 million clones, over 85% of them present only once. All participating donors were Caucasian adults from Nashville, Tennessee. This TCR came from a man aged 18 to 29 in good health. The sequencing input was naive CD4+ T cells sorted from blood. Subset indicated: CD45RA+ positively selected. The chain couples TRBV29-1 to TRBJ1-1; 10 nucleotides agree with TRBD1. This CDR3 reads CSVIRDRGVRRVTEAFF. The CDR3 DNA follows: TGCAGCGTCATACGGGACAGGGGAGTTCGTAGGGTCACTGAAGCTTTCTTT.